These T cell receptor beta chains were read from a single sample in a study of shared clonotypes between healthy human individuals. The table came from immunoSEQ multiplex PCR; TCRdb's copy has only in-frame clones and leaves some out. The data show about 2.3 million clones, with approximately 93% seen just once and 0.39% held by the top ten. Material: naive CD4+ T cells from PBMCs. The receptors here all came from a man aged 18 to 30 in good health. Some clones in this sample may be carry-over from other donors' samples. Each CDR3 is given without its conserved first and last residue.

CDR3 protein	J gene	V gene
ASSEPALIEQF	TRBJ2-1	TRBV25-1
ASSRRVPWGNQPQH	TRBJ1-5	TRBV28
ASSPRGRAGGSYEQY	TRBJ2-7	TRBV18
ASSDTGGLGEQY	TRBJ2-7	TRBV7-2
ASSHGPLAGGTPNEQF	TRBJ2-1	TRBV23-1
ASSESWGSNTEAF	TRBJ1-1	TRBV2
ATSRDGANVETQY	TRBJ2-5	TRBV15
AWRLGGSSSYNSPLH	TRBJ1-6	TRBV30
ATSSSGTGPFEQY	TRBJ2-7	TRBV15
ASSRGTIWVGTQY	TRBJ2-3	TRBV7-9
AISISGRGTGELF	TRBJ2-2	TRBV10-3
ASSIFMNTEAF	TRBJ1-1	TRBV7-2
ASSLGQGTYNEQF	TRBJ2-1	TRBV5-4
ASSLAEGLAEAF	TRBJ1-1	TRBV5-1
ASSAPDQSTGETQY	TRBJ2-5	TRBV21-1
ASSSWPEGIHEQY	TRBJ2-7	TRBV27
ASSPRGWQY	TRBJ2-7	TRBV7-3
AISESNLRSSGGEQY	TRBJ2-7	TRBV10-3
AGWTGGPSGANVLT	TRBJ2-6	TRBV5-4
ASSPGGGGNYNEQF	TRBJ2-1	TRBV7-2
ASSSLIGTGAYEQY	TRBJ2-7	TRBV28
ASDPSGTRLGTQY	TRBJ2-3	TRBV6-1
ATRGRTTGNTIY	TRBJ1-3	TRBV19
ASSGQYSEQY	TRBJ2-7	TRBV27
ASRSQGALGNTEAF	TRBJ1-1	TRBV28
ASSSPGAGEQF	TRBJ2-1	TRBV7-3
ASSPRDFSYEQY	TRBJ2-7	TRBV7-9
ATRRDRGYEQY	TRBJ2-7	TRBV2
ASRTSSQGAETQY	TRBJ2-5	TRBV6-6
ASSLSGGTQDPYEQY	TRBJ2-7	TRBV7-3
ASSELAKGVETQY	TRBJ2-5	TRBV2
ASSLGGYEQY	TRBJ2-7	TRBV27
ASSSQAGRYNEQF	TRBJ2-1	TRBV6-6
ASHSGGVGTDTQY	TRBJ2-3	TRBV6-5
ASSYGTGGRETQY	TRBJ2-5	TRBV6-6
ASSYQTSGVTF	TRBJ2-2	TRBV7-9
ASSPQSSANTGELF	TRBJ2-2	TRBV7-3
ASSIGLEGYT	TRBJ1-2	TRBV28
ASSPGPGPEKLF	TRBJ1-4	TRBV11-2
ASWSGLAPYEQY	-	TRBV28
ASSPLAGQIVRETQY	TRBJ2-5	TRBV18
ASSSGGGETQY	TRBJ2-5	TRBV5-1
ASSFRPGNTIY	TRBJ1-3	TRBV5-6
ASSQAIFIGEQY	TRBJ2-7	TRBV14
ASSEGDTYTDTQY	TRBJ2-3	TRBV2
ASSFTNTIY	TRBJ1-3	TRBV28
ASGSLAGAHQF	TRBJ2-1	TRBV12-5
ASSPSGRETQY	TRBJ2-5	TRBV5-4
ASRTTGEAF	TRBJ1-1	TRBV6-6
ASSSGTSGHEQF	TRBJ2-1	TRBV5-1
ASSLGLIGETQY	TRBJ2-5	TRBV5-4
ASSGPYEQY	TRBJ2-7	TRBV10-1
ASSRNIAGGSNEQF	TRBJ2-1	TRBV4-1